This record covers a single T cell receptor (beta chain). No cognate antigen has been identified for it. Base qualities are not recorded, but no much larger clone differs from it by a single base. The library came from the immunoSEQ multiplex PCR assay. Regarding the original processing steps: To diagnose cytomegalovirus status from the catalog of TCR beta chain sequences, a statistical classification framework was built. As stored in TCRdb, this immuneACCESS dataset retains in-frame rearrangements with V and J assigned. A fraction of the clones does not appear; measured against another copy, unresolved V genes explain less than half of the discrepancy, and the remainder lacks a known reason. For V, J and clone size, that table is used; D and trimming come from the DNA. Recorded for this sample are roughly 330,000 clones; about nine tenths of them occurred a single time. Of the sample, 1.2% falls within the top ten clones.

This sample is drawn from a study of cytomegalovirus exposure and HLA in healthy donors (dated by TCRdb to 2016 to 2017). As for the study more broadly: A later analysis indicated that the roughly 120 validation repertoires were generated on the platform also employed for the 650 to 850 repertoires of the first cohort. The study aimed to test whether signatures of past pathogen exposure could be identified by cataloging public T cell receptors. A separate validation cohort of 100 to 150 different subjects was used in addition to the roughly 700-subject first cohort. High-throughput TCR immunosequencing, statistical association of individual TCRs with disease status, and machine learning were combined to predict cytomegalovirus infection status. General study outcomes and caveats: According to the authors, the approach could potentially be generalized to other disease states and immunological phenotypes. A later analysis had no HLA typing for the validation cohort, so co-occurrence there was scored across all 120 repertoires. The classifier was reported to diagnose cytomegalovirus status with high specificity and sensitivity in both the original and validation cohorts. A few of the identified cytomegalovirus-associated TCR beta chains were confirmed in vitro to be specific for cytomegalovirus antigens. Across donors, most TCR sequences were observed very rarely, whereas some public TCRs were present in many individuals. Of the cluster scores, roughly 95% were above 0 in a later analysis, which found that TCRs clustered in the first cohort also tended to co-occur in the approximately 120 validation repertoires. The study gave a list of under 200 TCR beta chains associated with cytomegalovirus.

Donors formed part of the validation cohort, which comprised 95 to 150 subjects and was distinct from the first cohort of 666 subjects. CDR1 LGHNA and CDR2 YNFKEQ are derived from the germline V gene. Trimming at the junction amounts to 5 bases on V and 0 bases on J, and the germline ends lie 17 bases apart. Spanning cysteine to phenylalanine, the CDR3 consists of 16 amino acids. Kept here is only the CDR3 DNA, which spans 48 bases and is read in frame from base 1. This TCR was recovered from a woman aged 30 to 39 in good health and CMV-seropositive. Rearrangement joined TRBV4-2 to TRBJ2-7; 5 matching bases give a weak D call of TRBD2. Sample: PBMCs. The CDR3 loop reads CASSWRRQGGSYEQYF. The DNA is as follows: TGTGCCAGCAGCTGGCGAAGACAAGGAGGCTCCTACGAGCAGTACTTC.